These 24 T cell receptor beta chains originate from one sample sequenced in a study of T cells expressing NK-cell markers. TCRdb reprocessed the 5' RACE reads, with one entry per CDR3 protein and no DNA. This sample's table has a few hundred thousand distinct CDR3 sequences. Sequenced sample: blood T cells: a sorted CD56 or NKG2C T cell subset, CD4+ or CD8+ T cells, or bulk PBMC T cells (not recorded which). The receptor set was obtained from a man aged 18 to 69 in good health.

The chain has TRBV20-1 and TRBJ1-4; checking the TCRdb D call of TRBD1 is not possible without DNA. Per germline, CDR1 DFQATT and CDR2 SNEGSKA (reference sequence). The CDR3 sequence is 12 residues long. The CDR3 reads CSAPRLGEKLFF.

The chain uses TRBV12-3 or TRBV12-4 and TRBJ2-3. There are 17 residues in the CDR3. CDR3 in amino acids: CASSFGVMVSSTDTQYF.

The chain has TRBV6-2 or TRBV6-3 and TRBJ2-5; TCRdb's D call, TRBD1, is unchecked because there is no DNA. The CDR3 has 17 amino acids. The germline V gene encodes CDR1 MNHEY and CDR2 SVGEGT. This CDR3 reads CASSYPGQGARRETQYF.

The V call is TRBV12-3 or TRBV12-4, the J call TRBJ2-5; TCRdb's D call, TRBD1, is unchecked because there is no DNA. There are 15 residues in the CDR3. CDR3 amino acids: CASRWLDRGQETQYF.

The CDR3 region is CASRPGTGDEQFF. The V gene is TRBV6-1, the J gene TRBJ2-1; TCRdb designates TRBD2, a call that cannot be tested without DNA. Germline CDR1 and CDR2: MNHNS and SASEGT. This CDR3 contains 13 residues.

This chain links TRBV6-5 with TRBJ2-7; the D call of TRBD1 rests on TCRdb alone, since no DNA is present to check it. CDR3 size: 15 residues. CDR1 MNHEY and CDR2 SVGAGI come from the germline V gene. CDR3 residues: CASSYSAGTLYEQYF.

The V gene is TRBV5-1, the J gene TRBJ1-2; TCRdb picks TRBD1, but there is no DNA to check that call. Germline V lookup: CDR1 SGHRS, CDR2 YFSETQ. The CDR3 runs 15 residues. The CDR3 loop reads CASSSPGTTTYGYTF.

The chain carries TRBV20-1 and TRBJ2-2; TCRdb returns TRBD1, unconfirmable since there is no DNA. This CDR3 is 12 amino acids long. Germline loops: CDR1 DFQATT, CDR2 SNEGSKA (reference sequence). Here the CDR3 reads CGYRDHTGELFF.

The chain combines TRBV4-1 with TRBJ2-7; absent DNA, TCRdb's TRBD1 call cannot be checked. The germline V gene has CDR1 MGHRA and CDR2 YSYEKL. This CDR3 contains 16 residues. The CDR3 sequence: CASSPSGHSNSYEQYF.

CDR3 loop: CAISENGNLDGYTF. This chain connects TRBV10-3 to TRBJ1-2; TCRdb outputs TRBD1, but without DNA this stays unchecked. The CDR3 loop spans 14 amino acids. In germline, CDR1 is ENHRY, CDR2 SYGVKD.

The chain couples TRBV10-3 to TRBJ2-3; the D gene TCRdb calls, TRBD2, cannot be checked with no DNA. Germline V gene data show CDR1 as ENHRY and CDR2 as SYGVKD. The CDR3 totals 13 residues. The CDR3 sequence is CAIKRGDTDTQYF.

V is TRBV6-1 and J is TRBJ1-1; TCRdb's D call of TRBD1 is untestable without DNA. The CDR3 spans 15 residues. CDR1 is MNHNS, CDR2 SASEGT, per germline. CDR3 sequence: CASSPRRASSTEAFF.

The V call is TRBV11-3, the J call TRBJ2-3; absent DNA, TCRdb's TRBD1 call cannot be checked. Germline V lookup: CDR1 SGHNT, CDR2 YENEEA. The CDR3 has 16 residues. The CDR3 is CASSLGTSTREDTQYF.

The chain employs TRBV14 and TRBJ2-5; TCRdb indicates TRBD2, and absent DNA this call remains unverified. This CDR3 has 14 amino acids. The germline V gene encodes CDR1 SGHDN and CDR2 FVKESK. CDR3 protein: CASSQRRAMETQYF.

CDR3 in amino acids: CASSVSGASGDEQFF. This chain uses TRBV9 with TRBJ2-1; the D gene TCRdb calls, TRBD1, cannot be checked with no DNA. The CDR3 loop spans 15 amino acids. Germline values: CDR1 SGDLS, CDR2 YYNGEE.

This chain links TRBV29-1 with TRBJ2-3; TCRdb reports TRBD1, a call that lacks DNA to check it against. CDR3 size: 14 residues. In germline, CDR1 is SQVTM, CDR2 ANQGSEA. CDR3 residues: CSVAGQGSSDTQYF.

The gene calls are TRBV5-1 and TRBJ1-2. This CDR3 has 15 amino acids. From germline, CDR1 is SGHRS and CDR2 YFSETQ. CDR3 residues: CASSLERGRNYGYTF. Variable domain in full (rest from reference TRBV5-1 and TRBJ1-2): KAGVTQTPRYLIKTRGQQVTLSCSPISGHRSVSWYQQTPGQGLQFLFEYFSETQRNKGNFPGRFSGRQFSNSRSEMNVSTLELGDSALYLCASSLERGRNYGYTFGSGTRLTVV.

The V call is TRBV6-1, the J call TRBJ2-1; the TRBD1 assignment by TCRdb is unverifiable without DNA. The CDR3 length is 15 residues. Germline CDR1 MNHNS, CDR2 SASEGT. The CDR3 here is CASSRSGTGSREQFF.

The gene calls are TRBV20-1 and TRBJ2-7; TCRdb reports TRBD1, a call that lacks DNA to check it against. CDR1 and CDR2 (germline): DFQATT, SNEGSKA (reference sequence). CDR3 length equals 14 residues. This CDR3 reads CSAQSGGAWYEQYF.

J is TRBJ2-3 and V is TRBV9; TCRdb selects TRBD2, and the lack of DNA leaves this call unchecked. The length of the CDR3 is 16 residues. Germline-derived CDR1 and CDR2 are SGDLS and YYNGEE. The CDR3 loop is CASSVAPLAGAGTQYF.

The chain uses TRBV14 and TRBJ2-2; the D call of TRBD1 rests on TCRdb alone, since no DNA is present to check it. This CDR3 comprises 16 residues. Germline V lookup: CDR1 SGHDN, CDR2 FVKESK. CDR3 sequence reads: CASSQTGTGLAGELFF.

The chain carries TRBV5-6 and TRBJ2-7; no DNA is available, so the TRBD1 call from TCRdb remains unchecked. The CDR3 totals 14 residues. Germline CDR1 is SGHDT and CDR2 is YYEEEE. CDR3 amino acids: CASSARQGRYEQYF.

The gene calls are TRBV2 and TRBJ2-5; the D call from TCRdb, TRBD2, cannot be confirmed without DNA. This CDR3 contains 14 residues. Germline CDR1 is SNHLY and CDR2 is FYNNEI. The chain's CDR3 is CASTRRRSPGAQYF.

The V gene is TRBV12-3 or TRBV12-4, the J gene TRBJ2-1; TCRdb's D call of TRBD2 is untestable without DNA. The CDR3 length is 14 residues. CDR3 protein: CASKNLAGAGEQFF.